The clone carrying this T cell receptor (beta chain) was seen a few times. Measured with immunoSEQ multiplex PCR; TCRdb has only the in-frame clones, and not every one. The table includes around 52,000 clones, about 90% detected once. This entry belongs to a study of blood T cell repertoires in COVID-19. J was trimmed by 3 bases and V by 3 bases; bases with no gene match: 1. Germline V CDR1 and CDR2: LNHNV, YYDKDF (reference sequence). This CDR3 has 14 residues. The sequence came from a woman older than 75 with COVID-19, enrolled during active disease. Material: peripheral blood. The chain joins TRBV15 to TRBJ1-1; 10 bases fit TRBD1. CDR3 in amino acids: CATSRGTGDTEAFF. The CDR3, as DNA: TGTGCCACCAGCAGGGGGACAGGGGACACTGAAGCTTTCTTT.